This T cell receptor (beta chain) was observed in a study of blood T cell repertoires in COVID-19. Unmatched junction bases numbered 8, after V lost 7 bases and J lost 2 bases. The CDR3 runs to 15 residues. The germline V gene has CDR1 LNHDA and CDR2 SQIVND (reference sequence). Libraries were prepared by immunoSEQ multiplex PCR; TCRdb keeps only in-frame clonotypes and omits some of them. Of 300,000 to 400,000 clones in the sample, over 75% are singletons; the top ten hold about 0.89%. Sequencing was performed on PBMCs or T cells enriched from blood (not recorded which). The receptor was derived from a woman aged 30 to 39 with acute COVID-19. This chain connects TRBV19 to TRBJ2-1; 7 nucleotides agree with TRBD1. The CDR3 here is CASNPRDSPYNEQFF. The DNA for the CDR3 is TGTGCCAGTAACCCCAGGGACAGTCCCTACAATGAGCAGTTCTTC.